The 12 T cell receptor beta chains listed next were all sequenced from one sample in a study of blood T cell repertoires in COVID-19. The method was immunoSEQ multiplex PCR; TCRdb's version includes in-frame clones alone and lacks a portion of them. The sample comprises 80,000 to 100,000 clones, just over 85% of which are singletons, and roughly 13% rests with the top ten. The specimen was peripheral blood. Source of these receptors: a woman in her fifties or sixties in a cohort sampled during active or convalescent COVID-19.

V usage is TRBV14 and J usage is TRBJ1-2, with TRBD1 as a possible D gene (6 bases). Germline V gene lookup returns CDR1 SGHDN and CDR2 FVKESK. The length of the CDR3 is 15 residues. Deletions cut 1 base from V and 4 bases from J, with 13 bases between. CDR3 nucleotide sequence: TGTGCCAGCAGCCAAGGAACAGGGATCGCCTATGGCTACACCTTC. This encodes CASSQGTGIAYGYTF.

The rearrangement links TRBV29-1 to TRBJ2-7; 9 bases fit TRBD2. This CDR3 region has 14 residues. Germline lookup yields CDR1 SQVTM and CDR2 ANQGSEA. The junction had 11 bases not matched to a gene; V was cut back by 5 bases and J by 6 bases. CDR3: CSVLEGTSNSEQYF. CDR3 DNA: TGCAGCGTTTTAGAGGGGACTAGCAACTCCGAGCAGTACTTC.

This clone was counted between two and nine times. The chain combines TRBV19 with TRBJ2-7; 11 positions match TRBD2. The CDR3 has 14 amino acids. Germline assignment: CDR1 LNHDA and CDR2 SQIVND (reference sequence). Trimming took 6 bases from V and 2 from J; bases not matched to a gene: 3. Here the CDR3 reads CASSLAGGPYEQYF. CDR3 sequence (DNA): TGTGCCAGTAGCCTAGCGGGGGGTCCCTACGAGCAGTACTTC.

The chain recombines TRBV2 with TRBJ1-2; D not resolved. The CDR3 extends over 15 amino acids. V gave up 3 bases and J gave up 3 bases, with 14 bases separating them. The germline V gene encodes CDR1 SNHLY and CDR2 FYNNEI. This CDR3 is CASSEEQNHDYGYTF. CDR3 nucleotide sequence: TGTGCCAGCAGTGAGGAGCAGAATCACGACTATGGCTACACCTTC.

The V call is TRBV25-1, the J call TRBJ2-7; TRBD1 is a possible D gene (5 bases). The CDR3 runs 13 residues. Trimming shortened V by 6 bases and J by 2 bases, and 11 bases separated the two germline ends. The V gene's germline CDR1 is MGHDK and CDR2 SYGVNS. The CDR3 protein is CASRKDKTYEQYF. The DNA of the CDR3 is TGTGCCAGCAGAAAGGACAAGACCTACGAGCAGTACTTC.

The chain carries TRBV18 and TRBJ2-1; the match to TRBD2 covers 7 bases. Looked up from germline, CDR1 is KGHSH and CDR2 is LQKENI. Trimming removed 3 bases from V and 4 bases from J; junction bases left unmatched: 6. The CDR3 has 15 amino acids. The CDR3: CASSPASGTYNEQFF. In nucleotides, the CDR3 is TGTGCCAGCTCACCGGCTAGCGGCACTTACAATGAGCAGTTCTTC.

The chain recombines TRBV5-4 with TRBJ2-5; 9 nucleotides line up with TRBD1. The CDR3 totals 16 residues. Germline loops: CDR1 SGHNT, CDR2 YYREEE (reference sequence). V gave up 4 bases and J gave up 4 bases; unmatched junction bases: 11. CDR3 loop: CASSVTGTGRGETQYF. The CDR3 DNA is TGTGCCAGCAGCGTCACCGGGACAGGGAGGGGAGAGACCCAGTACTTC.

The rearrangement joins TRBV30 to TRBJ1-2; the D gene is possibly TRBD1 (5 bases). The CDR3 contains 15 residues. Trimming shortened V by 0 bases and J by 3 bases, and 14 bases separated the two germline ends. In germline, CDR1 is GTSNPN, CDR2 SVGIG (reference sequence). Written as DNA, the CDR3 is TGTGCCTGGAGTGTAGTACCCAGGGATTACTATGGCTACACCTTC. Its translation is CAWSVVPRDYYGYTF.

V gene TRBV6-5 combines with J gene TRBJ2-5; the D gene is possibly TRBD2 (7 bases). Germline CDR1 and CDR2: MNHEY and SVGAGI. There are 15 residues in the CDR3. V lost 6 bases and J lost 5, with 19 bases in between. This CDR3 is CASSFIGGLGETQYF. The DNA of the CDR3 is TGTGCCAGCAGCTTTATCGGGGGGCTTGGGGAGACCCAGTACTTC.

This clone was counted only a few times. The chain links TRBV6-5 to TRBJ1-5, with no clear D. This CDR3 is built from 13 residues. V lost 7 bases to trimming and J lost 2 bases, with 9 bases between them. Per the germline V gene, CDR1 is MNHEY and CDR2 is SVGAGI. In DNA form, the CDR3 reads TGTGCCAGCAAGAGGTCGGGCAATCAGCCCCAGCATTTT. Its translation is CASKRSGNQPQHF.

The chain joins TRBV10-2 to TRBJ1-1; a possible D gene is TRBD1 (6 bases). Trimming pared 4 bases from V and 4 bases from J, leaving 16 bases between. The CDR3 contains 15 residues. CDR1 and CDR2 from the germline V gene are WSHSY and SAAADI. The CDR3 sequence: CASSGGHFVFTEAFF. Written as DNA, the CDR3 is TGCGCCAGCAGTGGGGGACACTTCGTGTTCACTGAAGCTTTCTTT.

This chain connects TRBV3-1 (or the pseudogene TRBV3-2) to TRBJ1-6; no clear D gene. The CDR3 is made up of 14 amino acids. Germline V lookup: CDR1 LGHDT, CDR2 YNNKEL (reference sequence). The V gene lost 6 bases and the J gene lost 8 bases, with 14 bases spanning the gap. The CDR3 DNA sequence: TGTGCCAGCAGTGAAACCGGGTTGGATTCACCCCTCCACTTT. Its protein is CASSETGLDSPLHF.